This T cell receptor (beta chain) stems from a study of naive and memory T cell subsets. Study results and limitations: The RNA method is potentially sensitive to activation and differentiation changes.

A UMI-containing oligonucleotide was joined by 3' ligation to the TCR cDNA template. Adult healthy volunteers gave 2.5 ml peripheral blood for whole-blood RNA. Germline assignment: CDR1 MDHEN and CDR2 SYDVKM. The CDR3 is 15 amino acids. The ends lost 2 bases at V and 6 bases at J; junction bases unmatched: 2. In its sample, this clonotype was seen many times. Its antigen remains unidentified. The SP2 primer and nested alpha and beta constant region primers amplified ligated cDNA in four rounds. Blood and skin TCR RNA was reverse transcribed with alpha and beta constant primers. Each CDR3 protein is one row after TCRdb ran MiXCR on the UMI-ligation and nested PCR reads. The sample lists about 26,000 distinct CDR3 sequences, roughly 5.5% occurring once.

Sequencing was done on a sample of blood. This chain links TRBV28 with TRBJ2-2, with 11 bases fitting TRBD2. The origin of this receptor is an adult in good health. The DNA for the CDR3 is TGTGCCAGCAGTTTACCTAGCGGGAGGTCCGGGGAGCTGTTTTTT. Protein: CASSLPSGRSGELFF.